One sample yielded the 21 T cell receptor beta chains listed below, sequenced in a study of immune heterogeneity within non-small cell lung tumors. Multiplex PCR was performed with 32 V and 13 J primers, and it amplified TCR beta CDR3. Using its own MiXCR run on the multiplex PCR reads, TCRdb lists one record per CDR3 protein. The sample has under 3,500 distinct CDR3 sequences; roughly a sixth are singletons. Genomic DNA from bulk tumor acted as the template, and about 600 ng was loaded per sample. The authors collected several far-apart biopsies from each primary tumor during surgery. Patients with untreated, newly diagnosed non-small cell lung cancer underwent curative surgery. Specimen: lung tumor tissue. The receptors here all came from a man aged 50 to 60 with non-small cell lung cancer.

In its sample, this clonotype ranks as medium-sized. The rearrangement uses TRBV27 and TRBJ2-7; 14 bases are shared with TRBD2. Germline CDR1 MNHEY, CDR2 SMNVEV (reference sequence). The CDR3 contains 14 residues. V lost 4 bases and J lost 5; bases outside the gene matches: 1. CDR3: CASSWTSGRNEQYF. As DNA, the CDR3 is TGTGCCAGCAGTTGGACTAGCGGGAGGAACGAGCAGTACTTC.

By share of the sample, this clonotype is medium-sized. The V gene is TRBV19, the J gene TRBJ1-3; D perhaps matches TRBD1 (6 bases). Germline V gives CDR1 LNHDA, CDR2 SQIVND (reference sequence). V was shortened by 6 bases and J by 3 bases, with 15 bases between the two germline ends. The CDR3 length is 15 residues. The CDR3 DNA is TGTGCCAGTAGAAACAGGGTTCCGGATGGAAACACCATATATTTT. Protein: CASRNRVPDGNTIYF.

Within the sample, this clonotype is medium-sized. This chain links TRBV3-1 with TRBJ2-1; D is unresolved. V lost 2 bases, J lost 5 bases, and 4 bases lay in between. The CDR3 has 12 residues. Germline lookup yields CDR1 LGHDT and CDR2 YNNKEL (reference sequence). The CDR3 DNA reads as TGTGCCAGCAGCCAACTTCACAATGAGCAGTTCTTC. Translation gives CASSQLHNEQFF.

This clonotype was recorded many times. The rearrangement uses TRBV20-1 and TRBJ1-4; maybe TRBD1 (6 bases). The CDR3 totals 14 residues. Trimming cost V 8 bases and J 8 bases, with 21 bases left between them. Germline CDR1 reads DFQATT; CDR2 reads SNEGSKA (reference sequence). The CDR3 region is CSPLKRGLGEKLFF. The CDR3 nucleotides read TGCAGTCCTCTCAAGCGGGGGCTTGGAGAAAAACTGTTTTTT.

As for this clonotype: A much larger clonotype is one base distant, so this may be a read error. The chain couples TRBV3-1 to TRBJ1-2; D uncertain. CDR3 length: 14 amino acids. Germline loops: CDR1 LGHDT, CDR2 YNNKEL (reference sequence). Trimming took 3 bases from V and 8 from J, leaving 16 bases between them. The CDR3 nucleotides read TGTGCCAGCAGCCACTCCGGCAGCTCAGGCGGCTACACCTTC. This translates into CASSHSGSSGGYTF.

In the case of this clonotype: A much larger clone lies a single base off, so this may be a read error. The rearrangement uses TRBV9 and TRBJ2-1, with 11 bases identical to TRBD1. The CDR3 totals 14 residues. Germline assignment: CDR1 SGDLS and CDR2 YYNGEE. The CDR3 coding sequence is TGTGCCATCAGCGTGGGACAGGGGGGGGATGAGCAGTTCTTC. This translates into CAISVGQGGDEQFF.

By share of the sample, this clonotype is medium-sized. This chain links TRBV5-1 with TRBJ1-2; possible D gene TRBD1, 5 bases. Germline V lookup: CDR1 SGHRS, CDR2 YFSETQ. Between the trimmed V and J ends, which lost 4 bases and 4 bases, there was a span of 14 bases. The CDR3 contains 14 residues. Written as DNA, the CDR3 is TGCGCCAGCAGCCCTGGTAATGGGGCCTATGGCTACACCTTC. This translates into CASSPGNGAYGYTF.

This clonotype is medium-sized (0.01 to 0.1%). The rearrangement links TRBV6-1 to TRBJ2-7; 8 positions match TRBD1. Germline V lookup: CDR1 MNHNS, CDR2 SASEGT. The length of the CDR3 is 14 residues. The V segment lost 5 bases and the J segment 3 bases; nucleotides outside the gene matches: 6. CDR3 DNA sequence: TGTGCCAGCAGTCCCGGGACAGGTAACTACGAGCAGTACTTC. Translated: CASSPGTGNYEQYF.

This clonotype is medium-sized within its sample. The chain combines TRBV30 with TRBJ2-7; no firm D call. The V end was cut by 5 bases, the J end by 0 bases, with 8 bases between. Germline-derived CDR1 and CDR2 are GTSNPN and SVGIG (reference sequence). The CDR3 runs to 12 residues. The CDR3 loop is CAWAGLSYEQYF. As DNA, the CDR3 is TGTGCCTGGGCTGGGCTCTCCTACGAGCAGTACTTC.

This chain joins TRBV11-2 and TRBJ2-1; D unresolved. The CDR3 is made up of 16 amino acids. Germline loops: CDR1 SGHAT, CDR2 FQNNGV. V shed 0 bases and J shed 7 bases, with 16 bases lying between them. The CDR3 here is CASSLEGQCGTNEQFF. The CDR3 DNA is TGTGCCAGCAGCTTAGAAGGCCAGTGTGGAACGAATGAGCAGTTCTTC.

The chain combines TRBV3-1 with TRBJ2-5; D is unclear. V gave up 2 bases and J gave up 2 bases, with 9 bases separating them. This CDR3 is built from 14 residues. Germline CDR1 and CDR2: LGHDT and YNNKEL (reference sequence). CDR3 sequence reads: CASSQLPGQETQYF. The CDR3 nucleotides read TGTGCCAGCAGCCAACTCCCCGGGCAAGAGACCCAGTACTTC.

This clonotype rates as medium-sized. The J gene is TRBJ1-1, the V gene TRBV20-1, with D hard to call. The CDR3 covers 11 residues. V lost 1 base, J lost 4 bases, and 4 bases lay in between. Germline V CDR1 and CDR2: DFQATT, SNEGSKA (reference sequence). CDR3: CSARAGTEAFF. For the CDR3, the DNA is TGCAGTGCTAGAGCTGGCACTGAAGCTTTCTTT.

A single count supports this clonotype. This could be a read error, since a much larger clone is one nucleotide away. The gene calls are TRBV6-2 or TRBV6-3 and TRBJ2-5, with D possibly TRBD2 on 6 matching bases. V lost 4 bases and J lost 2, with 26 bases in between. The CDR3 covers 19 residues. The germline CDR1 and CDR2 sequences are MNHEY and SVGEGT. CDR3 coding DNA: TGTGCCAGCAGTTGGCTCGGGACCGTGACTAGGGGAGTTCAAGAGACCCAGTACTTC. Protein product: CASSWLGTVTRGVQETQYF.

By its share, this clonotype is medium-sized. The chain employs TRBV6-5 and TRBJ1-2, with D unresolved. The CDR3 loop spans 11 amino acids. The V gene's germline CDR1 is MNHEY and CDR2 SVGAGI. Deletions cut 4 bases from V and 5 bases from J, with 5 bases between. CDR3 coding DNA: TGTGCCAGCAGTTTCCAGTATGGCTACACCTTC. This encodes CASSFQYGYTF.

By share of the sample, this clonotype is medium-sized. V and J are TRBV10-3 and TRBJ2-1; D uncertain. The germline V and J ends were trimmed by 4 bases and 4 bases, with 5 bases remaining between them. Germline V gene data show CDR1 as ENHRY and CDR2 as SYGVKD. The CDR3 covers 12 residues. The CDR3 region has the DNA TGTGCCATCAGTGTTGAGTACAATGAGCAGTTCTTC. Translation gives CAISVEYNEQFF.

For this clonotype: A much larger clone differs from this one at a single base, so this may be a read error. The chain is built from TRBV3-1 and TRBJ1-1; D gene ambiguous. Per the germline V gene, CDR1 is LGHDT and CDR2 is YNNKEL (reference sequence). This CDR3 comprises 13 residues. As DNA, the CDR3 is TGTGACAGCAGCCAAGGAGGGCGTACTGAAGCTTTCTTT. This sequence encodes CDSSQGGRTEAFF.

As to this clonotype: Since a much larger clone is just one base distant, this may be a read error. The DNA of the CDR3 is TGTGCCAGCTCACCACAGAGCTACCCCACAGATACGCAGTATTTT. Its protein product is CASSPQSYPTDTQYF. The rearrangement uses TRBV18 and TRBJ2-3; no firm D call. The V end lost 1 base, the J end lost 2 bases, and 10 bases lay between the germline ends. The CDR3 runs 15 residues. The germline CDR1 and CDR2 sequences are KGHSH and LQKENI.

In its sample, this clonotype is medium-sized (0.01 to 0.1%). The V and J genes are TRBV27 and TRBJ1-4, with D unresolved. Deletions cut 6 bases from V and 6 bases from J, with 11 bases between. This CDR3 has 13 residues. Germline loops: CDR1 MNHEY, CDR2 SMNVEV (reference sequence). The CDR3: CASRTTGHEKLFF. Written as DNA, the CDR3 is TGTGCCAGCAGGACCACCGGACATGAAAAACTGTTTTTT.

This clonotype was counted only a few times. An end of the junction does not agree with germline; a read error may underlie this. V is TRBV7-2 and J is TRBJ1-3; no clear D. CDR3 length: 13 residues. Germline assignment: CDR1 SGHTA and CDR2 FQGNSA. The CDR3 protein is CASSLASVNTIYF. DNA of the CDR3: TGTGCCAGCAGCTTGGCCTCTGTAAACACCATATATTTT.

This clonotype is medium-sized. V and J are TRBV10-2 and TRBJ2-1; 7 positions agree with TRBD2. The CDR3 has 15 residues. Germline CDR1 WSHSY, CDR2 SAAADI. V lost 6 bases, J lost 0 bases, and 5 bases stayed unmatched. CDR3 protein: CASRSGGSSYNEQFF. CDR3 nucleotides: TGCGCCAGCAGGTCCGGCGGGAGCTCCTACAATGAGCAGTTCTTC.

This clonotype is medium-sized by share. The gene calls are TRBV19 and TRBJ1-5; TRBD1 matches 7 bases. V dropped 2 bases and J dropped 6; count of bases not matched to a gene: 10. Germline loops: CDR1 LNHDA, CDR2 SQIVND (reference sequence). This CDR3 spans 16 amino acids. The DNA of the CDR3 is TGTGCCAGTAGTATACTCGAGACAGGGTTGGGTCAGCCCCAGCATTTT. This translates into CASSILETGLGQPQHF.